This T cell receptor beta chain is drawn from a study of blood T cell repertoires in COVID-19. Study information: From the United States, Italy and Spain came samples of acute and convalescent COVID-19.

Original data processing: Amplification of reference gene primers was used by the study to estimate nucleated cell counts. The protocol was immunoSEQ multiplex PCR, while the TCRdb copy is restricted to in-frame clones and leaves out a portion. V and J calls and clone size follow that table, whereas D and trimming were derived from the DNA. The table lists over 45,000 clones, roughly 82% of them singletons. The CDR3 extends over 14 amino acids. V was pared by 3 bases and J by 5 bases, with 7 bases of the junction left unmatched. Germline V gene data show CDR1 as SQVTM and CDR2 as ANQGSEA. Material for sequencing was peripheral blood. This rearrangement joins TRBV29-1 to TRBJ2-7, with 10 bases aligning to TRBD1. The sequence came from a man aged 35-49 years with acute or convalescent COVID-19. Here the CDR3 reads CSVEGGTGANEQYF. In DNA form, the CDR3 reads TGCAGCGTTGAGGGTGGGACAGGGGCCAACGAGCAGTACTTC.